This TCR beta chain derives from a study of response to subunit inactivated influenza vaccine. Points from the study as a whole: Authors proposed each seasonal influenza vaccination draws in few new T cells.

MiXCR, applied by TCRdb to the RT-PCR reads, yields one record per CDR3 protein. The table lists 290,000 or so distinct CDR3 sequences, 22% of them singletons, with 10% in the top ten. Trimming took off 6 bases at V and 1 base at J, with 25 bases between the two ends. The CDR3 covers 17 residues. The V gene's germline CDR1 is DFQATT and CDR2 SNEGSKA (reference sequence). A remark on this clonotype: Its antigen is not known.

This clonotype was sampled from a man aged 50 to 69 who received an inactivated influenza vaccine. J is TRBJ2-7 and V is TRBV20-1; D gene uncertain. The sample in question was PBMCs from blood, obtained roughly 20 months after vaccination. This chain's CDR3 is CSANHLGINNLSYEQYF. The CDR3 DNA sequence: TGCAGTGCCAACCACCTTGGGATAAACAACTTGTCCTACGAGCAGTACTTC.